The clone carrying this TCR beta chain showed up just a few times. The antigen is undetermined. Other DNA sequences within the sample encode an identical CDR3. The data were taken from a study of T cell responses to AZD1222 COVID-19 vaccine. Study context: Pooled in the analysis were second doses at about 4 or about 12 weeks.

Study outcomes and limitations: Baseline seropositivity occurred in only a handful of AZD1222 recipients. The donor group comprised mostly white British people and more females; the analysis possibly underestimated clonal diversity.

Clones were read by immunoSEQ multiplex PCR, and TCRdb kept only the in-frame ones, dropping some. In the table there are 110,000 to 150,000 clones, just over 90% of which are singletons. Per the germline V gene, CDR1 is SGHRS and CDR2 is YFSETQ. The CDR3 contains 12 residues. Trimming stripped 1 base from V and 2 bases from J, with 0 bases between. This clonotype was obtained from an adult in good health. The chain employs TRBV5-1 and TRBJ2-2; D is unresolved. The sample was peripheral blood, taken on day 0 of AZD1222 vaccination. The CDR3 protein is CASSLNTGELFF. The CDR3 nucleotides read TGCGCCAGCAGCTTGAACACCGGGGAGCTGTTTTTT.